This T cell receptor (beta chain) was observed in a study of read filtering for tumor transcriptome and immune sequencing. Study at large: Patients were some 16 male and some 13 female, mean age 65.9 years, range about 47 to 85.

Note on this clonotype: A read error may explain this, as a much larger clone is one base away.

This library used roughly 0.4 ug RNA and molecular barcoded adaptors spanning alpha/delta and beta/gamma chains. TCRdb fed the reads into MiXCR, producing one record per CDR3 protein. The top ten hold around 10% of the sample, which has about 130,000 distinct CDR3 sequences, under 15% seen once. The sample comprised a population of CD138-negative cells sorted from bone marrow. The sequence was obtained from a donor at least 40 years old with multiple myeloma.

The DNA for the CDR3 is TGCAGTGAACGGGACACGGTTAACTATGGCTACACCTTC. Protein sequence: CSERDTVNYGYTF. This rearrangement joins TRBV20-1 to TRBJ1-2, with D possibly TRBD1 on 6 matching bases. Trimming removed 7 bases from V and 1 base from J, with 13 bases in between. Per germline, CDR1 DFQATT and CDR2 SNEGSKA (reference sequence). The CDR3 extends over 13 amino acids.